This record covers a single T cell receptor (beta chain). All patients relapsed after autologous stem cell transplantation, and brentuximab vedotin exposure varied. Best response was recorded as complete response, partial response or progressive disease. The germline gives CDR1 MNHEY, CDR2 SMNVEV (reference sequence). This CDR3 region has 13 residues. These data come from a study of PD-1 blockade in classical Hodgkin lymphoma. The repertoire was sequenced with immunoSEQ multiplex PCR; TCRdb's copy has only in-frame clones and lacks some. Among nearly 25,000 clones listed, 60% to 80% were seen once. Sequenced material: peripheral blood mononuclear cells (PBMCs), taken at baseline. V usage is TRBV27 and J usage is TRBJ2-5; 7 bases map to TRBD2. The J call may be incorrect, as the DNA end agrees better with TRBJ2-7. This clonotype originated in a human donor with classical Hodgkin lymphoma. CDR3 in DNA: TGTGCCAGCAGCGTACCGGGAGGCTACGAGCAGTACTTC. The encoded protein is CASSVPGGYEQYF.